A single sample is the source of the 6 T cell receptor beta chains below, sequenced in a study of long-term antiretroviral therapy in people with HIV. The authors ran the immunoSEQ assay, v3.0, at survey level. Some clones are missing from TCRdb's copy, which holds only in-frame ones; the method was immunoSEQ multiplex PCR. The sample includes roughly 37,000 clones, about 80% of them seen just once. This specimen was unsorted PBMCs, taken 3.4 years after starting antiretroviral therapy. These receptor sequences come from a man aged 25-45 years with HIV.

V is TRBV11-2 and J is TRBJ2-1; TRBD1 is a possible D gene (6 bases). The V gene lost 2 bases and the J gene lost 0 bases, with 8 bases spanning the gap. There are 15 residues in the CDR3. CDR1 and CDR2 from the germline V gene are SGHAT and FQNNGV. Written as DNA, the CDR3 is TGTGCCAGCAGCTTAACAGGGAGCTCCTACAATGAGCAGTTCTTC. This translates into CASSLTGSSYNEQFF.

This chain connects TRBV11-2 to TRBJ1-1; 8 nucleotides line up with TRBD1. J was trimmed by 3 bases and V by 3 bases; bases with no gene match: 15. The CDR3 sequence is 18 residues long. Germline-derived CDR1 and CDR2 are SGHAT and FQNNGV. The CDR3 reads CASSFSGGAVRSDTEAFF. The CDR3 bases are TGTGCCAGCAGCTTTTCAGGGGGCGCAGTCCGTAGTGACACTGAAGCTTTCTTT.

This CDR3 reads CASSPQGNNYGYTF. The DNA of the CDR3 is TGTGCCAGCTCACCACAGGGGAACAACTATGGCTACACCTTC. The J gene is TRBJ1-2, the V gene TRBV18; weak D call: TRBD1 (5 bases). V shed 1 base and J shed 2 bases, with 8 bases lying between them. This CDR3 has 14 residues. Germline CDR1 reads KGHSH; CDR2 reads LQKENI.

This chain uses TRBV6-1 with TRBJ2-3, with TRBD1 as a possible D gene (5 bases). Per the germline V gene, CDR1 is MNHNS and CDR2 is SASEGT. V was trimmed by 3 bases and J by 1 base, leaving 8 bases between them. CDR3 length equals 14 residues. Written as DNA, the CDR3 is TGTGCCAGCAGTGATAGGGGCCGCACAGATACGCAGTATTTT. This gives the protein CASSDRGRTDTQYF.

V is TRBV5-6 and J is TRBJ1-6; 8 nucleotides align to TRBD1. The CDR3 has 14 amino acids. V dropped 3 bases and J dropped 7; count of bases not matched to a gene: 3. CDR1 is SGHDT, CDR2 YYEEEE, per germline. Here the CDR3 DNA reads TGTGCCAGCAGCTACCGGGACAGGAATTCACCCCTCCACTTT. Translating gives CASSYRDRNSPLHF.

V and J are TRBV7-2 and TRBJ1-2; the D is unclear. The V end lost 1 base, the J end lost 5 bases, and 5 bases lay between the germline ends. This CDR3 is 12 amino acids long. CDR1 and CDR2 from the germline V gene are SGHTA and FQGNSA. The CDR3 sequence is CASSLGGYGYTF. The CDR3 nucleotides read TGTGCCAGCAGCTTAGGGGGATATGGCTACACCTTC.